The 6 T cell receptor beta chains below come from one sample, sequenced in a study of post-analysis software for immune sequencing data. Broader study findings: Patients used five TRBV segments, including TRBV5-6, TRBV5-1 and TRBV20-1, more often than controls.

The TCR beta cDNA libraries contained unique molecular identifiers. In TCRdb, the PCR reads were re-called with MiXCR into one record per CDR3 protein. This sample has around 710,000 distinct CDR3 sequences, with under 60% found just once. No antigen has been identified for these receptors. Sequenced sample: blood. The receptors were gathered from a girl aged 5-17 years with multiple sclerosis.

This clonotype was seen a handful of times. The CDR3 sequence: CASRPGQGVGEQYF. In DNA, the CDR3 is TGTGCCAGCAGGCCGGGACAGGGAGTCGGAGAGCAGTACTTC. J is TRBJ2-4 and V is TRBV27; 9 positions agree with TRBD1. Germline-derived CDR1 and CDR2 are MNHEY and SMNVEV (reference sequence). The CDR3 consists of 14 residues. J lost 13 bases, V lost 6 bases, and 13 bases had no gene match.

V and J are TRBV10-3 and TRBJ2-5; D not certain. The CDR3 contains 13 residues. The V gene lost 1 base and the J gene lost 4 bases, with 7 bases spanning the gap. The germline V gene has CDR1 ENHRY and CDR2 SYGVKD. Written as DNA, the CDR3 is TGTGCCATCAGTGAGTTTAGCACAGAGACCCAGTACTTC. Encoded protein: CAISEFSTETQYF.

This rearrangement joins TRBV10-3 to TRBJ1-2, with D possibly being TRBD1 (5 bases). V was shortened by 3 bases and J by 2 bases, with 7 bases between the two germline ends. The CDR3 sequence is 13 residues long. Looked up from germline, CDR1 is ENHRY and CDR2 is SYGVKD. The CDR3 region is CAISEQANYGYTF. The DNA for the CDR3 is TGTGCCATCAGTGAACAGGCCAACTATGGCTACACCTTC.

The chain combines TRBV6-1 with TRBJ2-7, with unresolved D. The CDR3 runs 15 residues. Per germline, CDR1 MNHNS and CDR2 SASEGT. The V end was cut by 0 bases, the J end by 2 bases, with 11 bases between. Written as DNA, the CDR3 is TGTGCCAGCAGTGAAGCGCCCACGAGGACCTACGAGCAGTACTTC. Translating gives CASSEAPTRTYEQYF.

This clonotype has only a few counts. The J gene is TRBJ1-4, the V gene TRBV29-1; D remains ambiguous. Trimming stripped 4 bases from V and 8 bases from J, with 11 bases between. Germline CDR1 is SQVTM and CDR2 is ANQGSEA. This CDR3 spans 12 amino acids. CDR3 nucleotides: TGCAGCGTTGCGGGGAAGGGCGAAAAACTGTTTTTT. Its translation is CSVAGKGEKLFF.

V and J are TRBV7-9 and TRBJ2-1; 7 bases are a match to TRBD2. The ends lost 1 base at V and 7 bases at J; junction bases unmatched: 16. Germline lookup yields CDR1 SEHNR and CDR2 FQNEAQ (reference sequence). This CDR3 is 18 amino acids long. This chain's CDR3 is CASSLVGSAGPSRNEQFF. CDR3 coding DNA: TGTGCCAGCAGCTTAGTGGGGTCAGCGGGACCATCGAGGAATGAGCAGTTCTTC.